This is a list of T cell receptor beta chains from one sample in a study of PD-L1 blockade in urothelial cancer. Some clones are missing from TCRdb's copy, which holds only in-frame ones; the method was immunoSEQ multiplex PCR. This sample carries approximately 58,000 clones, roughly 82% of them seen once, and the ten largest clones take 4.5%. Sequencing was performed on PBMCs, taken around atezolizumab (anti-PD-L1) treatment. The receptor set was obtained from a man between 70 and 80 years old with urothelial cancer. Both conserved end residues are part of each CDR3. The order of the fields is D gene, V gene, J gene, clone size, CDR3 DNA, CDR3 protein. The D gene is left open where the match is weak. Size values are once, few and many counts, or a class for expanded clones, and some rows have none.

d_call: NA
v_call: TRBV12-5
j_call: TRBJ2-5
clone_size: NA
cdr3_nt: TGTGCTAGTGGTTTCTTCCTGTCGTCCTTGGACAGCAAAGAGACCCAGTACTTC
cdr3_aa: CASGFFLSSLDSKETQYF

d_call: NA
v_call: TRBV5-1
j_call: TRBJ2-7
clone_size: NA
cdr3_nt: TGCGCCAGCAGTGTCGGAGGGGTATTGTCCTACGAGCAGTACTTC
cdr3_aa: CASSVGGVLSYEQYF

d_call: NA
v_call: TRBV4-1
j_call: TRBJ1-4
clone_size: NA
cdr3_nt: TGCGCCAGCAGCCCTACCCCAGGTATAGCTAATGAAAAACTGTTTTTT
cdr3_aa: CASSPTPGIANEKLFF

d_call: TRBD2
v_call: TRBV11-2
j_call: TRBJ2-7
clone_size: many
cdr3_nt: TGTGCCAGCAGCTTAGTCGGCGGGAGGTATATGGGGGAGCAGTACTTC
cdr3_aa: CASSLVGGRYMGEQYF

d_call: NA
v_call: TRBV5-1
j_call: TRBJ1-1
clone_size: NA
cdr3_nt: TGCGCCAGCAGCCGCCTCGGGGACACTGAAGCTTTCTTT
cdr3_aa: CASSRLGDTEAFF

d_call: TRBD2
v_call: TRBV4-2
j_call: TRBJ2-2
clone_size: few
cdr3_nt: TGTGCCAGCAGCCGGACTAGATACACCGGGGAGCTGTTTTTT
cdr3_aa: CASSRTRYTGELFF

d_call: TRBD2
v_call: TRBV5-1
j_call: TRBJ2-5
clone_size: NA
cdr3_nt: TGCGCCAGCAGCTTGGACGCGGGGGGAGAGGAGACCCAGTACTTC
cdr3_aa: CASSLDAGGEETQYF

d_call: TRBD2
v_call: TRBV27
j_call: TRBJ2-3
clone_size: NA
cdr3_nt: TGTGCCAGCAGTTTATCTGGGGGAGGGACGGGAGATACGCAGTATTTT
cdr3_aa: CASSLSGGGTGDTQYF

d_call: TRBD2
v_call: TRBV5-8
j_call: TRBJ2-5
clone_size: NA
cdr3_nt: TGTGCCAGCAGCCCGGGACTAGGGGAACAAGAGACCCAGTACTTC
cdr3_aa: CASSPGLGEQETQYF

d_call: TRBD2
v_call: TRBV28
j_call: TRBJ2-7
clone_size: NA
cdr3_nt: TGTGCCAGCAGTTTATGGGGGAGGGCCGTCAACGAGCAGTACTTC
cdr3_aa: CASSLWGRAVNEQYF

d_call: NA
v_call: TRBV7-9
j_call: TRBJ1-2
clone_size: NA
cdr3_nt: TGTGCCAGCAGCTTAGGTTCTGGGCCGCTCTATGGCTACACCTTC
cdr3_aa: CASSLGSGPLYGYTF

d_call: NA
v_call: TRBV19
j_call: TRBJ2-7
clone_size: NA
cdr3_nt: TGTGCCAGTAGTGAAGTAGCGAATCCCTACGAGCAGTACTTC
cdr3_aa: CASSEVANPYEQYF

d_call: NA
v_call: TRBV9
j_call: TRBJ2-5
clone_size: NA
cdr3_nt: TGTGCCAGCAGCCGGGGGGGACAGGGCGGAATTGAGACCCAGTACTTC
cdr3_aa: CASSRGGQGGIETQYF

d_call: TRBD2
v_call: TRBV28
j_call: TRBJ2-7
clone_size: NA
cdr3_nt: TGTGCCAGCGGCGGTAGCGGGAGCCAACGCCCCTACGAGCAGTACTTC
cdr3_aa: CASGGSGSQRPYEQYF

d_call: TRBD1
v_call: TRBV18
j_call: TRBJ1-2
clone_size: NA
cdr3_nt: TGTGCCAGCTCACCGGGGACAGGGAGGGGCAACTATGGCTACACCTTC
cdr3_aa: CASSPGTGRGNYGYTF

d_call: TRBD1
v_call: TRBV19
j_call: TRBJ1-2
clone_size: NA
cdr3_nt: TGTGCCAGTACCCCGACAGGGGCGATCGGCTACACCTTC
cdr3_aa: CASTPTGAIGYTF

d_call: TRBD1
v_call: TRBV19
j_call: TRBJ2-7
clone_size: NA
cdr3_nt: TGTGCCAGTAGTATAACGGGACAGGGAGCGCGAAGCGAGCAGTACTTC
cdr3_aa: CASSITGQGARSEQYF

d_call: TRBD1
v_call: TRBV29-1
j_call: TRBJ1-1
clone_size: NA
cdr3_nt: TGCAGCATGCGAACCGGGACAGGGGACACTGAAGCTTTCTTT
cdr3_aa: CSMRTGTGDTEAFF

d_call: TRBD1
v_call: TRBV5-1
j_call: TRBJ2-5
clone_size: NA
cdr3_nt: TGCGCCAGCAGCACAATGCCGGGACAGCAAGAGACCCAGTACTTC
cdr3_aa: CASSTMPGQQETQYF

d_call: TRBD1
v_call: TRBV7-9
j_call: TRBJ1-4
clone_size: NA
cdr3_nt: TGTGCCAGCAGCCGATTGGGGGACAGACGAAATGAAAAACTGTTTTTT
cdr3_aa: CASSRLGDRRNEKLFF

d_call: TRBD1
v_call: TRBV7-9
j_call: TRBJ1-1
clone_size: NA
cdr3_nt: TGTGCCAGCAGCCTCGGGACAGCGAAGAACACTGAAGCTTTCTTT
cdr3_aa: CASSLGTAKNTEAFF

d_call: NA
v_call: TRBV27
j_call: TRBJ2-7
clone_size: NA
cdr3_nt: TGTGCCAGCAGTCCCACAGGTTTTAGCTCCTACGAGCAGTACTTC
cdr3_aa: CASSPTGFSSYEQYF

d_call: NA
v_call: TRBV18
j_call: TRBJ2-2
clone_size: NA
cdr3_nt: TGTGCCAGCTCACCACGGGAGGAGCCCTCCGGGGAGCTGTTTTTT
cdr3_aa: CASSPREEPSGELFF

d_call: TRBD1
v_call: TRBV19
j_call: TRBJ2-4
clone_size: NA
cdr3_nt: TGTGCCAGTAGTATCACAGGGGGCGCGTCGAACATTCAGTACTTC
cdr3_aa: CASSITGGASNIQYF

d_call: NA
v_call: TRBV2
j_call: TRBJ1-3
clone_size: NA
cdr3_nt: TGTGCCAGCAGCCCCCTACAGAATACAAACACCATATATTTT
cdr3_aa: CASSPLQNTNTIYF

d_call: TRBD1
v_call: TRBV5-1
j_call: TRBJ2-1
clone_size: NA
cdr3_nt: TGCGCCAGCAGGGGGGGACAGGGGATGTACAATGAGCAGTTCTTC
cdr3_aa: CASRGGQGMYNEQFF

d_call: NA
v_call: TRBV25-1
j_call: TRBJ1-1
clone_size: NA
cdr3_nt: TGTGCCAGCGAGGGTGTGTCTGAAGCTTTCTTT
cdr3_aa: CASEGVSEAFF

d_call: NA
v_call: TRBV29-1
j_call: TRBJ2-7
clone_size: NA
cdr3_nt: TGCAGCGTTGAAGATCCGACTACCTACGAGCAGTACTTC
cdr3_aa: CSVEDPTTYEQYF

d_call: TRBD2
v_call: TRBV11-2
j_call: TRBJ2-1
clone_size: NA
cdr3_nt: TGTGCCAGCAGCTTAGATGTAGCGGGAGGGCCCTGGGATGAGCAGTTCTTC
cdr3_aa: CASSLDVAGGPWDEQFF

d_call: TRBD2
v_call: TRBV6-4
j_call: TRBJ2-1
clone_size: NA
cdr3_nt: TGTGCCAGCAGTGAGGAAGCGGGGTATTACAATGAGCAGTTCTTC
cdr3_aa: CASSEEAGYYNEQFF

d_call: TRBD1
v_call: TRBV27
j_call: TRBJ1-1
clone_size: many
cdr3_nt: TGTGCCAGTTCCTACCACAGGGGATCCACTGAAGCTTTCTTT
cdr3_aa: CASSYHRGSTEAFF

d_call: TRBD1
v_call: TRBV19
j_call: TRBJ1-1
clone_size: NA
cdr3_nt: TGTGCCAGTAGTAAAAGACAGGGGGCAGGGACTGAAGCTTTCTTT
cdr3_aa: CASSKRQGAGTEAFF

d_call: TRBD1
v_call: TRBV5-1
j_call: TRBJ2-3
clone_size: NA
cdr3_nt: TGCGCCAGCAGCTTGGACGGACAGGGTAGCACAGATACGCAGTATTTT
cdr3_aa: CASSLDGQGSTDTQYF

d_call: NA
v_call: TRBV6-1
j_call: TRBJ2-5
clone_size: medium-sized
cdr3_nt: TGTGCCAGCAGTCGAGTGAATCAGTACTTC
cdr3_aa: CASSRVNQYF

d_call: TRBD2
v_call: TRBV7-9
j_call: TRBJ2-5
clone_size: once
cdr3_nt: TGTGCCAGCAGCAAATATCGACTAGCGGGCCAAGAGACCCAGTACTTC
cdr3_aa: CASSKYRLAGQETQYF

d_call: TRBD2
v_call: TRBV2
j_call: TRBJ2-1
clone_size: NA
cdr3_nt: TGTGCCAGCAGCTCCTATTGGGCGGGAGGACTCAATGAGCAGTTCTTC
cdr3_aa: CASSSYWAGGLNEQFF

d_call: NA
v_call: TRBV27
j_call: TRBJ2-7
clone_size: NA
cdr3_nt: TGTGCCAGCAGTCTCAGAGGGGACACCTACGAGCAGTACTTC
cdr3_aa: CASSLRGDTYEQYF

d_call: NA
v_call: TRBV27
j_call: TRBJ1-2
clone_size: NA
cdr3_nt: TGTGCCAGCAGTTCCTTGGAGGGACCCTATGGCTACACCTTC
cdr3_aa: CASSSLEGPYGYTF

d_call: NA
v_call: TRBV29-1
j_call: TRBJ2-2
clone_size: NA
cdr3_nt: TGCAGCGTTGAAGATCAGAAGAACACCGGGGAGCTGTTTTTT
cdr3_aa: CSVEDQKNTGELFF

d_call: NA
v_call: TRBV27
j_call: TRBJ1-2
clone_size: NA
cdr3_nt: TGTGCCAGCAGTTTATCGAATAGGGGTGACGGCTACACCTTC
cdr3_aa: CASSLSNRGDGYTF

d_call: NA
v_call: TRBV2
j_call: TRBJ1-4
clone_size: NA
cdr3_nt: TGTGCCAGCAGTGAGTCAGGGATTGAAAAACTGTTTTTT
cdr3_aa: CASSESGIEKLFF